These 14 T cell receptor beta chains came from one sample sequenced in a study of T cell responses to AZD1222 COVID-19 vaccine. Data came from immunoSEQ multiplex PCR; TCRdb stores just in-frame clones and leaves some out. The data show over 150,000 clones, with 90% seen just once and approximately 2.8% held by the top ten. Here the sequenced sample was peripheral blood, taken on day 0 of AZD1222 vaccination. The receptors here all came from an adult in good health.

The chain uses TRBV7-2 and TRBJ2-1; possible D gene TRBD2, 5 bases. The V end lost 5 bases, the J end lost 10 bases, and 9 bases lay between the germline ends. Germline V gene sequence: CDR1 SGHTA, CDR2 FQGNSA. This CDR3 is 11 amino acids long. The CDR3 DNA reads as TGTGCCAGCAGCGCCCGAGGGGAGCAGTTCTTC. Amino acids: CASSARGEQFF.

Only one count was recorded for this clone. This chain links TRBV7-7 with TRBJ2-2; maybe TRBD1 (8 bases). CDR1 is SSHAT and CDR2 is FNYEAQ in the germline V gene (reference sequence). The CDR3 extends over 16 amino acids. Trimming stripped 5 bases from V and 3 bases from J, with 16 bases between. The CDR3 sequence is CASSTRQGRDTGELFF. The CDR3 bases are TGTGCCAGCAGCACAAGACAGGGGAGGGACACCGGGGAGCTGTTTTTT.

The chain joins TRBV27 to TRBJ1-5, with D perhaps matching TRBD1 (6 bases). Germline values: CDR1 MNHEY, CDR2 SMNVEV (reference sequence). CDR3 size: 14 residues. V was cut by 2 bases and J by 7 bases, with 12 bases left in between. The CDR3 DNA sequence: TGTGCCAGCAGTTTAAGTGGTCAGGGGCAGCCCCAGCATTTT. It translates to CASSLSGQGQPQHF.

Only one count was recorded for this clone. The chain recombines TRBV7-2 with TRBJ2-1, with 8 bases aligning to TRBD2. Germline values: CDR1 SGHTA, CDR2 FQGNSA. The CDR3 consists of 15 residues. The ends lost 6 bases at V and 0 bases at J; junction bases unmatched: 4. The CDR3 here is CASRTLAASYNEQFF. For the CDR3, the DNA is TGTGCCAGCAGGACACTAGCGGCCTCCTACAATGAGCAGTTCTTC.

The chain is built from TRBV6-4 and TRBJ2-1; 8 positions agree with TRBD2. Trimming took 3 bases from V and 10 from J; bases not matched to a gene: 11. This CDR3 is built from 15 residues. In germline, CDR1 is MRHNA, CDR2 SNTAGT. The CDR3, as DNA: TGTGCCAGCAGTGATCAGCGGGGGCCATCAGCGGAGCAGTTCTTC. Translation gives CASSDQRGPSAEQFF.

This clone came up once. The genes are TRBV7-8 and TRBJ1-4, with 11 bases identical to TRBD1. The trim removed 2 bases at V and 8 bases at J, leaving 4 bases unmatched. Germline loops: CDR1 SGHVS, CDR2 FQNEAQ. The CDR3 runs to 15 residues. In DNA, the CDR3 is TGTGCCAGCAGCTTAAGGGACAGGGGGAACGAAAAACTGTTTTTT. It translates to CASSLRDRGNEKLFF. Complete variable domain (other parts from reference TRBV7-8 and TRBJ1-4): GAGVSQSPRYKVAKRGQDVALRCDPISGHVSLFWYQQALGQGPEFLTYFQNEAQLDKSGLPSDRFFAERPEGSVSTLKIQRTQQEDSAVYLCASSLRDRGNEKLFFGSGTQLSVL.

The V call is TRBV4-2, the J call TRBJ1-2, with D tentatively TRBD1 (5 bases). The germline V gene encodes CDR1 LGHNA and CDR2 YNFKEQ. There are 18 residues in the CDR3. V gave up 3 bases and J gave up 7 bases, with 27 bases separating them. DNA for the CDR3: TGTGCCAGCAGCCAGCCCGATTTCAGGCAGCAGGATAGGGGTGGCTACACCTTC. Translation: CASSQPDFRQQDRGGYTF.

CDR3 in DNA: TGTGCCAGCAGTTACTCGAAGGGGTGGGACACTGAAGCTTTCTTT. Translation gives CASSYSKGWDTEAFF. V is TRBV6-6 and J is TRBJ1-1; D perhaps matches TRBD1 (5 bases). CDR1 and CDR2 (germline): MNHNY, SVGAGI (reference sequence). This CDR3 is built from 15 residues. The V end lost 0 bases, the J end lost 3 bases, and 11 bases lay between the germline ends.

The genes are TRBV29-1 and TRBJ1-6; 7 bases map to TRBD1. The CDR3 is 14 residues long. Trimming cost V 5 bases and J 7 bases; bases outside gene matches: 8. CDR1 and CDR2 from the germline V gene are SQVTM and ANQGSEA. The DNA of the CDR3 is TGCAGCGTTTGTTTCGGGACAGAGAATTCACCCCTCCACTTT. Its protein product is CSVCFGTENSPLHF. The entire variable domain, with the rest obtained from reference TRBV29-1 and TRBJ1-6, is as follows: SAVISQKPSRDICQRGTSLTIQCQVDSQVTMMFWYRQQPGQSLTLIATANQGSEATYESGFVIDKFPISRPNLTFSTLTVSNMSPEDSSIYLCSVCFGTENSPLHFGNGTRLTVT.

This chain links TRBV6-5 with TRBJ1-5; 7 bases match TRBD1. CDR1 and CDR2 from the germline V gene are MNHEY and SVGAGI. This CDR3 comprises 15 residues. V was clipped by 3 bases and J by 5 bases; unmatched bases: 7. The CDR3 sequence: CASSYRQGYDQPQHF. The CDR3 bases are TGTGCCAGCAGTTATAGACAGGGATACGATCAGCCCCAGCATTTT.

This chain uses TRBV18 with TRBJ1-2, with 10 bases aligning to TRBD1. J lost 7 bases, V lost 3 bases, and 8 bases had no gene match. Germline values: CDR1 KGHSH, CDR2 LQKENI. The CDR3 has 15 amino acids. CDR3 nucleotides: TGTGCCAGCTCACCCACTCCCGGGACAGGGGTTGGCTACACCTTC. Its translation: CASSPTPGTGVGYTF.

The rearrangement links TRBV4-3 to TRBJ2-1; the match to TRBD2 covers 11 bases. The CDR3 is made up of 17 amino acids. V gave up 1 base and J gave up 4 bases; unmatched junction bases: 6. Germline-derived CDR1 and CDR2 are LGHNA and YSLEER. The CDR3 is CASSQAYGTSGYNEQFF. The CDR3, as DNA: TGCGCCAGCAGCCAAGCCTACGGGACTAGCGGTTACAATGAGCAGTTCTTC.

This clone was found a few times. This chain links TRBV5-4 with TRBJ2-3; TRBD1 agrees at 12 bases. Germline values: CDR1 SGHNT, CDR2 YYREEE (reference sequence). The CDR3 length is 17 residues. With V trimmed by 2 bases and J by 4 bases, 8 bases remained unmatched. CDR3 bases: TGTGCCAGCAGCTTTGGGCCGGGACAGGGGGCCCCAGATACGCAGTATTTT. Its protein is CASSFGPGQGAPDTQYF.

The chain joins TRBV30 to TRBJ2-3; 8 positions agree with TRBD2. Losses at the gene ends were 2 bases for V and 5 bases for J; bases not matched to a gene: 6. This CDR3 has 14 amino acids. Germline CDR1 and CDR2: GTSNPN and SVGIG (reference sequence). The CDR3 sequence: CAWSSGGERDTQYF. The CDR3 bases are TGTGCCTGGAGTTCGGGGGGGGAGCGAGATACGCAGTATTTT. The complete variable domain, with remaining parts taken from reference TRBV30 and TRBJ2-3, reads SQTIHQWPATLVQPVGSPLSLECTVEGTSNPNLYWYRQAAGRGLQLLFYSVGIGQISSEVPQNLSASRPQDRQFILSSKKLLLSDSGFYLCAWSSGGERDTQYFGPGTRLTVL.